The source of this T cell receptor beta chain is a study of blood T cell repertoires in COVID-19. Study background: Nucleic acid was either cDNA or gDNA, and it came from T cells, B-cell-depleted T cells, or PBMCs.

Germline CDR1 reads SGHTA; CDR2 reads FQGNSA. CDR3 length: 18 amino acids. The ends lost 3 bases at V and 1 base at J; junction bases unmatched: 8. Authors' data handling: The authors estimated nucleated cell counts from reference gene primer amplification. Some clones are missing from TCRdb's copy, which holds only in-frame ones; the method was immunoSEQ multiplex PCR. The V and J calls and the clone size are those of that table, but D and trimming were determined from the DNA. The sample records under 55,000 clones, nearly 80% being singletons. The chain recombines TRBV7-2 with TRBJ2-3, with 12 bases aligning to TRBD2. The sequenced sample consisted of peripheral blood. This TCR was sampled from a man between 65 and 79 years old with acute or convalescent COVID-19. The DNA of the CDR3 is TGTGCCAGCAGCTTTTATCCTAGCGGGGGGGCCGGCACAGATACGCAGTATTTT. It codes for CASSFYPSGGAGTDTQYF.